The next 10 T cell receptor beta chains were all read from a single sample in a study of post-analysis software for immune sequencing data. The TCR beta cDNA libraries contained unique molecular identifiers. A single record per CDR3 protein comes from TCRdb applying MiXCR to the PCR reads. Altogether approximately 400,000 distinct CDR3 sequences are present, around 37% being singletons, with the ten largest covering around an eighth. Broader study findings: Four or five TRBV segments were more frequent in patients than controls; TRBV5-6, TRBV5-1 and TRBV20-1 belonged to this group.

These receptors have no known antigen. Sequenced: blood. The source is a girl between 5 and 17 years old with multiple sclerosis.

This clonotype turned up a few times. The chain carries TRBV12-5 and TRBJ2-3; D not certain. Germline lookup yields CDR1 LGHNT and CDR2 FRNRAP. With 5 bases removed from V and 0 bases from J, the gap between germline ends came to 3 bases. CDR3 size: 12 residues. The CDR3 protein is CASGPSTDTQYF. The DNA of the CDR3 is TGTGCTAGTGGTCCCAGCACAGATACGCAGTATTTT.

This chain joins TRBV9 and TRBJ1-6; the D gene is possibly TRBD1 (6 bases). Germline V CDR1 and CDR2: SGDLS, YYNGEE. The germline V and J ends were trimmed by 2 bases and 6 bases, with 9 bases remaining between them. The CDR3 consists of 14 residues. This CDR3 is CASSVQGINSPLHF. CDR3 sequence (DNA): TGTGCCAGCAGCGTCCAGGGGATTAATTCACCCCTCCACTTT. The full variable domain, with the rest looked up from reference TRBV9 and TRBJ1-6, is DSGVTQTPKHLITATGQRVTLRCSPRSGDLSVYWYQQSLDQGLQFLIQYYNGEERAKGNILERFSAQQFPDLHSELNLSSLELGDSALYFCASSVQGINSPLHFGNGTRLTVT.

This sequence joins TRBV12-3 or TRBV12-4 and TRBJ2-5; D remains unclear. V lost 6 bases, J lost 5 bases, and 13 bases lay in between. The CDR3 sequence is 13 residues long. The CDR3 bases are TGTGCCAGCAGACTGGACCTGGCGGAGACCCAGTACTTC. It encodes CASRLDLAETQYF.

This clonotype turned up a few times. The V call is TRBV29-1, the J call TRBJ2-1, with 9 bases identical to TRBD1. Germline V gene sequence: CDR1 SQVTM, CDR2 ANQGSEA. V lost 7 bases, J lost 5 bases, and 6 bases stayed unmatched. The CDR3 has 13 residues. Here the CDR3 reads CSAGTGWNNEQFF. CDR3 in DNA: TGCAGCGCTGGGACAGGGTGGAACAATGAGCAGTTCTTC.

J is TRBJ2-5 and V is TRBV25-1; 8 nucleotides align to TRBD1. CDR1 and CDR2 (germline): MGHDK, SYGVNS. After removal of 1 base from V and 4 bases from J, the junction contained 8 bases not matched to a gene. The CDR3 is 16 amino acids. CDR3 nucleotide sequence: TGTGCCAGCAGTGAATGGACAGGGTCAAAAGGAGAGACCCAGTACTTC. It specifies CASSEWTGSKGETQYF.

This clonotype was picked up a small number of times. The chain has TRBV5-1 and TRBJ1-5; possibly TRBD1 for D (6 bases). The CDR3 runs to 13 residues. Germline V gene data show CDR1 as SGHRS and CDR2 as YFSETQ. Trimming removed 5 bases at V and 7 bases at J, with 13 bases between. CDR3 coding DNA: TGCGCCAGCAGTTCAGGGGACGGGCAGCCCCAGCATTTT. It yields the protein CASSSGDGQPQHF.

The chain joins TRBV18 to TRBJ2-7; TRBD1 matches 7 bases. The CDR3 runs to 15 residues. The V and J ends lost 3 bases and 2 bases, in that order; junction bases with no gene match: 7. Germline V gives CDR1 KGHSH, CDR2 LQKENI. This chain's CDR3 is CASSPRTGLPYEQYF. The CDR3 coding sequence is TGTGCCAGCTCACCCAGGACAGGACTCCCCTACGAGCAGTACTTC.

This clonotype was seen a handful of times. The CDR3 protein is CASSESLLFYSPLHF. The CDR3 DNA reads TGTGCCAGCAGTGAGAGTCTACTTTTTTATTCACCCCTCCACTTT. The rearrangement joins TRBV6-1 to TRBJ1-6; D is undetermined. This CDR3 contains 15 residues. CDR1 and CDR2 (germline): MNHNS, SASEGT. Trimming pared 3 bases from V and 8 bases from J, leaving 14 bases between.

V and J are TRBV12-3 or TRBV12-4 and TRBJ1-1; D is uncertain. With 7 bases removed from V and 7 bases from J, the gap between germline ends came to 19 bases. This CDR3 spans 14 amino acids. CDR3: CASTLGGLSVEAFF. CDR3 bases: TGTGCCAGCACTCTTGGAGGGTTAAGTGTTGAAGCTTTCTTT.

This clonotype was seen only a few times. V is TRBV29-1 and J is TRBJ1-1, with D possibly matching TRBD1 (6 bases). CDR3 length equals 16 residues. CDR1 is SQVTM, CDR2 ANQGSEA, per germline. The ends were cut back, 5 bases at V and 4 bases at J, with 23 bases in the middle. DNA of the CDR3: TGCAGCGTTAATCGCGTACTAGGGGGGGCTGCCACTGAAGCTTTCTTT. This sequence encodes CSVNRVLGGAATEAFF.